Listed below are T cell receptor beta chains from one sample, sequenced in a study of T cell repertoires in cytomegalovirus infection. Via MiXCR, TCRdb re-called the reads, giving one row per CDR3 protein. The sample has about 310,000 distinct CDR3 sequences; approximately 8.9% are singletons. What was sequenced was PBMCs. These receptors came from a human donor in good health (CMV status not recorded). Some clones in this sample may be carry-over from other donors' samples. CDR3s include the opening cysteine and the closing phenylalanine or tryptophan. Each record gives: V gene, D gene, clone size, J gene, CDR3 DNA, CDR3 protein. The D gene is left open where the match is weak. Expanded clones are given a class, and other clones once, few, many or no size at all.

>TRBV29-1|TRBD1|once|TRBJ1-4
TGCAGCGTTGAAGAGCTCCTCGGACAGGGACGTAATGAAAAACTGTTTTTT
CSVEELLGQGRNEKLFF
>TRBV20-1|TRBD2|.|TRBJ2-3
TGCAGTGCCCTTAGCGGGGACACAGATACGCAGTATTTT
CSALSGDTDTQYF
>TRBV5-4|.|many|TRBJ2-3
TGTGCCAGCAGCTTGAACGGAGTAGGGACAGATACGCAGTATTTT
CASSLNGVGTDTQYF
>TRBV11-3|.|.|TRBJ2-3
TGTGCCAGCAGCTACACTACTAGGGATACGCAGTATTTT
CASSYTTRDTQYF
>TRBV3-1|TRBD1|many|TRBJ1-4
TGTGCCAGCAGCCAAGAAGGGGACAGAAAACTGTTTTTT
CASSQEGDRKLFF
>TRBV6-1|.|many|TRBJ2-7
TGTGCCAGCAGGACGGGCGATTACGAGCAGTACTTC
CASRTGDYEQYF
>TRBV20-1|.|.|TRBJ1-1
TGCGGTGCAAGACTCAATGGGGTCGGGACTGAAGCTTTCTTT
CGARLNGVGTEAFF
>TRBV12-3/TRBV12-4|TRBD1|many|TRBJ2-2
TGTGCCAGCAGTTTCCGGGACAGGGCCAGGGAGCTGTTTTTT
CASSFRDRARELFF
>TRBV28|TRBD2|many|TRBJ2-5
TGTGCCAGCAGTTCCCCCCCGGTCCGACTAGCGGGGGCTCAAGAGACCCAGTACTTC
CASSSPPVRLAGAQETQYF
>TRBV7-2|TRBD2|many|TRBJ2-5
TGTGCCAGCAGCTCGGGACTAGCCGAGGGGACCCAGTACTTC
CASSSGLAEGTQYF
>TRBV7-2|TRBD2|many|TRBJ2-5
TGTGCCACTCAGCGGGGGCCCAGGGTCGAGACCCAGTACTTC
CATQRGPRVETQYF
>TRBV7-2|TRBD1|many|TRBJ1-2
TGTGCCAGCAGCTTGGGACAGTCAAGTAACTATGGCTACACCTTC
CASSLGQSSNYGYTF
>TRBV7-6|.|few|TRBJ2-3
TGTGCCAGCAGCTTCAGCCGCTCCCCGGATACGCAGTATTTT
CASSFSRSPDTQYF
>TRBV7-2|.|many|TRBJ1-4
TGTGCCAGCAGCTTAGGGGGGACTAATGAAAAACTGTTTTTT
CASSLGGTNEKLFF
>TRBV10-3|.|many|TRBJ2-5
TGTGCCATCAGTGAGTCCCCTAACGGGTCCAACAGGGAGACCCAGTACTTC
CAISESPNGSNRETQYF
>TRBV2|TRBD1|many|TRBJ1-1
TGTGCCAGCAGTATTGGGACAGGGGATGTGAACACTGAAGCTTTCTTT
CASSIGTGDVNTEAFF
>TRBV7-9|TRBD1|many|TRBJ1-1
TGTGCCAGCAGCACGAGGGGGACAGGCAGCGGCACTGAAGCTTTCTTT
CASSTRGTGSGTEAFF
>TRBV15|TRBD2|many|TRBJ2-2
TGTGCCACCAGCACGGGGGGCGGGGAGCTGTTTTTT
CATSTGGGELFF
>TRBV20-1|.|.|TRBJ2-7
TGCAGTGGCCAGGGGGGGGGTGCCTACGAGCAGTACTTC
CSGQGGGAYEQYF
>TRBV20-1|.|many|TRBJ1-1
TGCAGTGCTAGTTTTGGCCAGGAAGAGGCTTTCTTT
CSASFGQEEAFF
>TRBV25-1|TRBD1|many|TRBJ2-6
TGTGCCAGCAGCACCGGGACAGGGTACTCTGGGGCCAACGTCCTGACTTTC
CASSTGTGYSGANVLTF
>TRBV29-1|TRBD2|many|TRBJ2-1
TGCAGCGTTGCGAGCGGGGGGGGGAATGAGCAGTTCTTC
CSVASGGGNEQFF